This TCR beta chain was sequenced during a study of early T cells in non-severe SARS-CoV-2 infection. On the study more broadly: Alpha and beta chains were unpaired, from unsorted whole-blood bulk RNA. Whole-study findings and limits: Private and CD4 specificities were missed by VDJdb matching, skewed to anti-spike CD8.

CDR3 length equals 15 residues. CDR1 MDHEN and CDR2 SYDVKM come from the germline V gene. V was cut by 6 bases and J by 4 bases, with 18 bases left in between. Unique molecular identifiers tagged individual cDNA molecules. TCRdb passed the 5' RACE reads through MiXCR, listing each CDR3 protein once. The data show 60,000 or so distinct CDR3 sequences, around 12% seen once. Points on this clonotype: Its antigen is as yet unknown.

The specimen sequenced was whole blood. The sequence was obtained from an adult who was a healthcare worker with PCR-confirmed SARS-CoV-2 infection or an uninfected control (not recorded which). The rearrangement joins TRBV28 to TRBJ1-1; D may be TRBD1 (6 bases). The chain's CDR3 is CASRGSVGGATEAFF. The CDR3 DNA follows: TGTGCCAGCAGGGGTAGCGTAGGGGGGGCCACTGAAGCTTTCTTT.